A single sample is the source of the 3 T cell receptor beta chains below, sequenced in a study of T cell repertoires in cytomegalovirus infection. TCRdb recomputed calls from the reads with MiXCR, one row per CDR3 protein. The sample holds about 180,000 distinct CDR3 sequences, about 18% seen once. Input material: CD8+ T cells from PBMCs. These receptors all come from a human donor in good health (CMV status not recorded). Some clones in this sample may be carry-over from other donors' samples.

The chain carries TRBV5-1 and TRBJ2-1, with TRBD2 identical over 13 bases. This CDR3 has 15 amino acids. Trimming at V came to 2 bases and at J to 9 bases, leaving 5 bases not matched to a gene. Germline CDR1 and CDR2: SGHRS and YFSETQ. This CDR3 reads CASSLLAGGPGEQFF. CDR3 sequence (DNA): TGCGCCAGCAGCTTACTAGCGGGGGGGCCGGGTGAGCAGTTCTTC.

CDR3 loop: CASSLMPSGGGFTDTQYF. The CDR3 DNA reads as TGTGCCAGCAGTTTAATGCCTAGCGGGGGGGGCTTCACAGATACGCAGTATTTT. The rearrangement uses TRBV27 and TRBJ2-3, with 12 bases identical to TRBD2. Germline V gene data show CDR1 as MNHEY and CDR2 as SMNVEV (reference sequence). CDR3 length equals 18 residues. Losses at the gene ends were 2 bases for V and 2 bases for J; bases not matched to a gene: 8.

The chain combines TRBV7-6 with TRBJ2-7, with D tentatively TRBD2 (6 bases). V shed 5 bases and J shed 0 bases, with 14 bases lying between them. The CDR3 extends over 15 amino acids. The germline CDR1 and CDR2 sequences are SGHVS and FNYEAQ. CDR3 region: CASSPSGVSSYEQYF. Here the CDR3 DNA reads TGTGCCAGCAGCCCCTCGGGGGTGAGCTCCTACGAGCAGTACTTC.